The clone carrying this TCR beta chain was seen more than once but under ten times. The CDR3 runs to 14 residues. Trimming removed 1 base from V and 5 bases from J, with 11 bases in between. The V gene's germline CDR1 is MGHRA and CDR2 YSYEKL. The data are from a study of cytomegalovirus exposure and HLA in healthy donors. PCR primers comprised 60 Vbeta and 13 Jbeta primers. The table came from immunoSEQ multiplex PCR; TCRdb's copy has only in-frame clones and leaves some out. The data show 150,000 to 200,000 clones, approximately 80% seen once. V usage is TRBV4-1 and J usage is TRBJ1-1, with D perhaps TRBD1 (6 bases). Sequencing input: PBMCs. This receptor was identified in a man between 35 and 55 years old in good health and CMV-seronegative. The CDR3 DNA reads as TGCGCCAGCAGCCAAGTTGACAGGAGAACTGAAGCTTTCTTT. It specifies CASSQVDRRTEAFF.